This T cell receptor (beta chain) was sequenced in a study of T cell responses to AZD1222 COVID-19 vaccine. Study in general: Doses given second, at about 4 or about 12 weeks, were pooled.

Study-level results: At baseline, seropositivity was found in only six AZD1222 recipients. Recipients of two AZD1222 doses showed rising Spike-specific TCR breadth and depth.

In regard to this clone: Its target is not known.

The CDR3 spans 12 residues. The germline V and J ends were trimmed by 5 bases and 11 bases, with 13 bases remaining between them. Per the germline V gene, CDR1 is SGHTA and CDR2 is FQGTGA. TCRdb's table, derived via immunoSEQ multiplex PCR, lists solely in-frame clones and lacks some. The sample includes around 150,000 clones, 85% to 95% of them seen just once. The rearrangement links TRBV7-3 to TRBJ2-1; TRBD2 might be the D (6 bases). The TCR sequence derives from an adult in good health. Sequenced here: peripheral blood, sampled on day 0 of AZD1222 vaccination. In DNA form, the CDR3 reads TGTGCCAGCAGCCAACTAGGGAGGCAGCAGTTCTTC. This gives the protein CASSQLGRQQFF.